Sequencing of this T cell receptor beta chain was carried out in a study of regulatory T cells in long-lasting Graves disease. Regarding time point: newly diagnosed GD, antithyroid drugs for less than 3 months. The TCR library used RNA extracted from PBMCs. It was by American Thyroid Association guidelines that Graves' disease was diagnosed. Germline lookup yields CDR1 MNHEY and CDR2 SMNVEV (reference sequence). The CDR3 extends over 14 amino acids. V lost 5 bases and J lost 6, with 14 bases in between. Relying on iRepertoire HTBI primers and Arm-PCR of CDR3 regions, the team built TCR beta libraries. TCRdb reprocessed the multiplex PCR reads via MiXCR and lists one record per CDR3 protein. Of approximately 470,000 distinct CDR3 sequences in the sample, 15% to 20% are singletons; the top ten hold 9% to 15%. These records were also assigned to another study, of T cells in Graves' hyperthyroidism and ophthalmopathy.

V usage is TRBV27 and J usage is TRBJ2-1, with D perhaps TRBD1 or TRBD2 (5 bases each). The TCR comes from a middle-aged man with Graves disease. Here the sequenced sample was peripheral blood mononuclear cells (PBMCs), taken at new diagnosis, from a patient treated with antithyroid drugs. DNA for the CDR3: TGTGCCAGCAGTACTGGGGGAGAGGCCAATGAGCAGTTCTTC. Translating it yields CASSTGGEANEQFF.